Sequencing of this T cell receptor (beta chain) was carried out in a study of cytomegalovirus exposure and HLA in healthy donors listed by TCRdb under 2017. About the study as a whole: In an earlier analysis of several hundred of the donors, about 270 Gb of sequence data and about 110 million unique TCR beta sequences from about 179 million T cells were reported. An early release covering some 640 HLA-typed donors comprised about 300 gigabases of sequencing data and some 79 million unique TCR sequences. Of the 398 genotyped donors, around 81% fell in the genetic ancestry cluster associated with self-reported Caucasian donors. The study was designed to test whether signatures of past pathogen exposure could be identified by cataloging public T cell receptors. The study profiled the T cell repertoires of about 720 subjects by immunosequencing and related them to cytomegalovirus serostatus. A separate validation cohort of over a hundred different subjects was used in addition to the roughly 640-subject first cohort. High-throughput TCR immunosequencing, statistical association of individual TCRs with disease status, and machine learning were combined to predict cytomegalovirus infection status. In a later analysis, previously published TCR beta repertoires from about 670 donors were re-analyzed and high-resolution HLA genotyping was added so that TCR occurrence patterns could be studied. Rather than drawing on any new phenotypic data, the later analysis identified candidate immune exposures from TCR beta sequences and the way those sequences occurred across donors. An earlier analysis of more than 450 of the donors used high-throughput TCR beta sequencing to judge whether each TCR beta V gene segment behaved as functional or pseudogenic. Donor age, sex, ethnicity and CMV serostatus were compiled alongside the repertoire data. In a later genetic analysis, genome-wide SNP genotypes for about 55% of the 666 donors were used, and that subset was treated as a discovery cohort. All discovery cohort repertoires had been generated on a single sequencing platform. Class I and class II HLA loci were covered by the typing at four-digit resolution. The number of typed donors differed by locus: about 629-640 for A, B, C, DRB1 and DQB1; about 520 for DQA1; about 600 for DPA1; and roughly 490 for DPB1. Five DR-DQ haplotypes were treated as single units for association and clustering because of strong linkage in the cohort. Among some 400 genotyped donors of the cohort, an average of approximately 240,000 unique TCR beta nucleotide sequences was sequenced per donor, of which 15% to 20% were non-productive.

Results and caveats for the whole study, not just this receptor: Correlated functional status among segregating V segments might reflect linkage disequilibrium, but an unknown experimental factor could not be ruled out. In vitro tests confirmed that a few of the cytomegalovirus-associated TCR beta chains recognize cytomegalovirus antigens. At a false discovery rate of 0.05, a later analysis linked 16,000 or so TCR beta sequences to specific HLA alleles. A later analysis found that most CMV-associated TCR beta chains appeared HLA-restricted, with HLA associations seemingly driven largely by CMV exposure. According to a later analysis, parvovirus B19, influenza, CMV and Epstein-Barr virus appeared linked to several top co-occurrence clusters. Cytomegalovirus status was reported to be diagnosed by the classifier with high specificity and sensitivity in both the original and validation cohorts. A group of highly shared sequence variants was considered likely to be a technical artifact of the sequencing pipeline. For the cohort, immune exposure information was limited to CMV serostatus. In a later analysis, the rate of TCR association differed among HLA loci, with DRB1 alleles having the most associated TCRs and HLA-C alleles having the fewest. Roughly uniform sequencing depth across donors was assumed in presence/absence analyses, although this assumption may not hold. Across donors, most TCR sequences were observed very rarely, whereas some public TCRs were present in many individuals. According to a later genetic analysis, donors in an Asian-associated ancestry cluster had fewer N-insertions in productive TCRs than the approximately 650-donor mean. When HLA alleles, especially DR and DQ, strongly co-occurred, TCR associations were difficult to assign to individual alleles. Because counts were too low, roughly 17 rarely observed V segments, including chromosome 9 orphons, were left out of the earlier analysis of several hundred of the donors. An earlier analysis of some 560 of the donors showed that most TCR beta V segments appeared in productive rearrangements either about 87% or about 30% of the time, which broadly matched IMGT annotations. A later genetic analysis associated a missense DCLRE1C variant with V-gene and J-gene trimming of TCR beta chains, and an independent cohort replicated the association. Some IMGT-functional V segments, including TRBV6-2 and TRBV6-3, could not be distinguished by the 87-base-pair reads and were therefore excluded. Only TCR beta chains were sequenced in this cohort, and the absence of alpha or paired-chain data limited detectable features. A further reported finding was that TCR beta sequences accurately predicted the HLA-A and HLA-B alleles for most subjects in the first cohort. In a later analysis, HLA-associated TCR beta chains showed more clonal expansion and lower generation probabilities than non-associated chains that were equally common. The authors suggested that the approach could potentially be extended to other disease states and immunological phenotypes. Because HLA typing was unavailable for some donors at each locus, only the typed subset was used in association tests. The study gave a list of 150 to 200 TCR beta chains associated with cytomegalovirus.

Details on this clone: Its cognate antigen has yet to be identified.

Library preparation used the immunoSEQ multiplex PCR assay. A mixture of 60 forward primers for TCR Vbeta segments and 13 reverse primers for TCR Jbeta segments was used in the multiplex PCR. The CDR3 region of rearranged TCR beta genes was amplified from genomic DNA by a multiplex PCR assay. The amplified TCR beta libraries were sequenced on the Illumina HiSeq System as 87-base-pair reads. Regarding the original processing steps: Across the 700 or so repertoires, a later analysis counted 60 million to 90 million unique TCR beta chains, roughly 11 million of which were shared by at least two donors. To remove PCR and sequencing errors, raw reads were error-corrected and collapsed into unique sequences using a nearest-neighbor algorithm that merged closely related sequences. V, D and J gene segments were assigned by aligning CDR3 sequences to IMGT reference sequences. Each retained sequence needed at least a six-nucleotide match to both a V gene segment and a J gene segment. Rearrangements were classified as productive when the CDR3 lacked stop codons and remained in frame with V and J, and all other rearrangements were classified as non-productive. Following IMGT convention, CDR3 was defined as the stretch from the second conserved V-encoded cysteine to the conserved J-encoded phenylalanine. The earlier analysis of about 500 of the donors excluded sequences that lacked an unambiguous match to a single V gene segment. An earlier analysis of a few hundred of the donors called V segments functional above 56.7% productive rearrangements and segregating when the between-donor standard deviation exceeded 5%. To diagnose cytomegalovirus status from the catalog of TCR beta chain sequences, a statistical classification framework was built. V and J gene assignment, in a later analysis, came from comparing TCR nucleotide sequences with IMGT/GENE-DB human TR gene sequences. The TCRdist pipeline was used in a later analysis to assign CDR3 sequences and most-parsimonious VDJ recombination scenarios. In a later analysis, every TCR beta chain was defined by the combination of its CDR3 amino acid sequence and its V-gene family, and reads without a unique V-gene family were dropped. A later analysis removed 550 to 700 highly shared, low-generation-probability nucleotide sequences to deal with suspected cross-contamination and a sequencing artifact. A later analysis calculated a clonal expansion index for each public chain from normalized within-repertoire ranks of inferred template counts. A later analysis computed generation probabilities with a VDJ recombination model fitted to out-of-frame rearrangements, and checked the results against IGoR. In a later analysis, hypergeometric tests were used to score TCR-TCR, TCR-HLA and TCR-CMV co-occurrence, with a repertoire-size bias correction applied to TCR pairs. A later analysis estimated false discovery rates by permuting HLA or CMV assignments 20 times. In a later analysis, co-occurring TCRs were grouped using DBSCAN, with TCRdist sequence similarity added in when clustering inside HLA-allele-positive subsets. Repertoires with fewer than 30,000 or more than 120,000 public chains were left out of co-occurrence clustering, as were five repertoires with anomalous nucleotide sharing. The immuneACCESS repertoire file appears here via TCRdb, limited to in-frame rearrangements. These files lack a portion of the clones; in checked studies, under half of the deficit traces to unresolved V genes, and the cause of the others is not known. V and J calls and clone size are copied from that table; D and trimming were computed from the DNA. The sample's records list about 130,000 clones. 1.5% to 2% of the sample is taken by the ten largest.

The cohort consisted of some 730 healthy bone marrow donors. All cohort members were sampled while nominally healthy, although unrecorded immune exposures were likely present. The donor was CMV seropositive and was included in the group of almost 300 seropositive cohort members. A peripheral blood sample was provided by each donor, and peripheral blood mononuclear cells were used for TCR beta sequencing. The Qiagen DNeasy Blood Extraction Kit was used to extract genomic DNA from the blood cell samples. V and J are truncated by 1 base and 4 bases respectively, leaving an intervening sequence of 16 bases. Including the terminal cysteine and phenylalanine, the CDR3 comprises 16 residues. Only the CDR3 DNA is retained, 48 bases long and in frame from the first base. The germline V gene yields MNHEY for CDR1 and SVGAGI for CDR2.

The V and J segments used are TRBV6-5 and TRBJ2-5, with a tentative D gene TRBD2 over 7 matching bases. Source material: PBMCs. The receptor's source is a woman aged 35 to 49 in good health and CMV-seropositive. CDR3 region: CASSYLYKGGRETQYF. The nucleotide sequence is TGTGCCAGCAGTTACTTATATAAGGGGGGGAGAGAGACCCAGTACTTC.